This entry lists 21 T cell receptor beta chains sequenced from one sample in a study of blood T cell repertoires in COVID-19. Profiled with immunoSEQ multiplex PCR; TCRdb holds only in-frame clones, not every one. The sample records roughly 140,000 clones, around four fifths being singletons. The sequenced sample consisted of peripheral blood. Every receptor here comes from a man aged 70 or older with acute or convalescent COVID-19.

The chain uses TRBV5-1 and TRBJ1-1, with 7 bases identical to TRBD1. Germline CDR1 reads SGHRS; CDR2 reads YFSETQ. This CDR3 is 15 amino acids long. Losses at the gene ends were 4 bases for V and 2 bases for J; bases not matched to a gene: 8. The CDR3: CASSTQDRTNTEAFF. DNA of the CDR3: TGCGCCAGCAGCACCCAGGACAGGACAAACACTGAAGCTTTCTTT.

The chain couples TRBV10-2 to TRBJ2-1, with D maybe TRBD2 (6 bases). From germline, CDR1 is WSHSY and CDR2 SAAADI. Trimming removed 2 bases at V and 3 bases at J, with 14 bases between. The length of the CDR3 is 16 residues. The CDR3 DNA is TGCGCCAGCAGTGAGATCCCAGCGGGCCACTACAATGAGCAGTTCTTC. Residues: CASSEIPAGHYNEQFF.

Here the CDR3 DNA reads TGTGCCAGTAGTATAGATCATGCGGGAGGGAACCCGAACACCGGGGAGCTGTTTTTT. This codes for CASSIDHAGGNPNTGELFF. The V and J genes are TRBV19 and TRBJ2-2; 9 nucleotides match TRBD2. V lost 0 bases to trimming and J lost 0 bases; unmatched junction nucleotides: 8. The germline CDR1 and CDR2 sequences are LNHDA and SQIVND (reference sequence). CDR3 length: 19 amino acids.

V and J are TRBV18 and TRBJ1-1, with a possible D match to TRBD1 (5 bases). V lost 11 bases to trimming and J lost 0 bases, with 16 bases between them. This CDR3 spans 14 amino acids. Germline V CDR1 and CDR2: KGHSH, LQKENI. In nucleotides, the CDR3 is TGTGCCTCAAGGGGCAGTCCCATGAACACTGAAGCTTTCTTT. Its translation: CASRGSPMNTEAFF.

The chain is built from TRBV7-8 and TRBJ1-2, with 9 bases aligning to TRBD1. Trimming cost V 3 bases and J 6 bases; bases outside gene matches: 5. CDR3 length: 14 residues. Germline CDR1 SGHVS, CDR2 FQNEAQ. CDR3 protein: CASSFGQGMDGYTF. Written as DNA, the CDR3 is TGTGCCAGCAGCTTCGGACAGGGGATGGATGGCTACACCTTC.

This clone was found once. V is TRBV28 and J is TRBJ1-6; no firm D call. V gave up 7 bases and J gave up 9 bases, with 22 bases separating them. The germline V gene encodes CDR1 MDHEN and CDR2 SYDVKM. The CDR3 has 16 residues. The CDR3 spells CASTSGSGVRGSPLHF. CDR3 coding DNA: TGTGCCAGCACGTCTGGTTCGGGAGTCCGGGGTTCACCCCTCCACTTT.

The chain recombines TRBV4-2 with TRBJ1-3; D is unclear. This CDR3 contains 17 residues. CDR1 and CDR2 (germline): LGHNA, YNFKEQ. Trimming removed 0 bases from V and 0 bases from J, with 12 bases in between. The chain's CDR3 is CASSQDRVSGSGNTIYF. CDR3 sequence (DNA): TGTGCCAGCAGCCAAGATCGTGTCAGCGGCTCTGGAAACACCATATATTTT.

The V and J genes are TRBV5-1 and TRBJ2-1; 7 bases line up with TRBD2. The CDR3 spans 15 residues. CDR1 and CDR2 (germline): SGHRS, YFSETQ. V was pared by 0 bases and J by 5 bases, with 5 bases of the junction left unmatched. Here the CDR3 reads CASSLGGTTDNEQFF. The CDR3 nucleotides are TGCGCCAGCAGCTTGGGAGGGACTACGGACAATGAGCAGTTCTTC.

The J gene is TRBJ1-1, the V gene TRBV29-1, with D perhaps matching TRBD1 (5 bases). The CDR3 contains 13 residues. Germline lookup yields CDR1 SQVTM and CDR2 ANQGSEA. V gave up 4 bases and J gave up 1 base, with 10 bases separating them. The CDR3 DNA reads as TGCAGCGTTGTGCGACAGACGAACACTGAAGCTTTCTTT. Its protein is CSVVRQTNTEAFF.

The chain links TRBV18 to TRBJ2-1; a weak D match, TRBD2 (5 bases). Germline CDR1 is KGHSH and CDR2 is LQKENI. V was cut by 2 bases and J by 2 bases, with 10 bases left in between. The CDR3 has 15 amino acids. The CDR3 loop is CASSPSDGTYNEQFF. CDR3 bases: TGTGCCAGCTCACCATCGGACGGGACCTACAATGAGCAGTTCTTC. Filled out from reference TRBV18 and TRBJ2-1, the complete variable domain reads NAGVMQNPRHLVRRRGQEARLRCSPMKGHSHVYWYRQLPEEGLKFMVYLQKENIIDESGMPKERFSAEFPKEGPSILRIQQVVRGDSAAYFCASSPSDGTYNEQFFGPGTRLTVL.

The rearrangement links TRBV5-4 to TRBJ2-1, with D perhaps TRBD2 (7 bases). Trimming cost V 3 bases and J 2 bases, with 15 bases left between them. This CDR3 region has 16 residues. Germline V gene lookup returns CDR1 SGHNT and CDR2 YYREEE (reference sequence). DNA of the CDR3: TGTGCCAGCAGCTGGGGGGGTGGGGGCCCCTACAATGAGCAGTTCTTC. Translation gives CASSWGGGGPYNEQFF.

J is TRBJ1-1 and V is TRBV28; TRBD1 aligns across 9 bases. The CDR3 is 16 residues long. The germline V gene has CDR1 MDHEN and CDR2 SYDVKM. J gave up 4 bases and V 5 bases, and 11 bases lay outside the gene matches. This chain's CDR3 is CASSPHATGGSTEAFF. Written as DNA, the CDR3 is TGTGCCAGCAGTCCACACGCGACAGGGGGGAGCACTGAAGCTTTCTTT.

The CDR3 nucleotides are TGTGCCCGCAAGGGGGCGCTGGGGATTTATAGCAATCAGCCCCAGCATTTT. Protein sequence: CARKGALGIYSNQPQHF. This rearrangement joins TRBV13 to TRBJ1-5, with 7 bases identical to TRBD1. CDR1 and CDR2 from the germline V gene are PRHDT and FYEKMQ (reference sequence). This CDR3 comprises 17 residues. The V segment lost 11 bases and the J segment 0 bases; nucleotides outside the gene matches: 16.

This chain uses TRBV19 with TRBJ2-1; possibly TRBD1 for D (5 bases). The CDR3 is 13 residues long. The germline V and J ends were trimmed by 7 bases and 8 bases, with 15 bases remaining between them. The germline CDR1 and CDR2 sequences are LNHDA and SQIVND (reference sequence). CDR3 protein: CASTRGREDEQFF. DNA for the CDR3: TGTGCCAGTACCCGCGGCAGGGAAGATGAGCAGTTCTTC.

In its sample, this clone was seen once. The CDR3 protein is CASSNDRTPGTQYF. In DNA form, the CDR3 reads TGTGCCAGTAGTAACGACAGAACCCCGGGTACGCAGTATTTT. The V call is TRBV19, the J call TRBJ2-3; TRBD1 might be the D (5 bases). Deletions cut 4 bases from V and 8 bases from J, with 16 bases between. CDR1 and CDR2 from the germline V gene are LNHDA and SQIVND (reference sequence). The CDR3 is 14 amino acids.

This clone came up once. The V and J genes are TRBV28 and TRBJ1-5; the match to TRBD1 covers 7 bases. Unmatched junction bases numbered 6, after V lost 4 bases and J lost 3 bases. The CDR3 contains 15 residues. Germline V gene sequence: CDR1 MDHEN, CDR2 SYDVKM. The CDR3 region is CASSSRQGPNQPQHF. The CDR3 region has the DNA TGTGCCAGCAGTTCCCGACAGGGCCCCAATCAGCCCCAGCATTTT.

The chain recombines TRBV3-1 (or the pseudogene TRBV3-2) with TRBJ1-2; D unresolved. The V gene lost 0 bases and the J gene lost 8 bases, with 13 bases spanning the gap. The germline CDR1 and CDR2 sequences are LGHDT and YNNKEL (reference sequence). CDR3 length equals 14 residues. CDR3 in DNA: TGTGCCAGCAGCCAAGATAAATTTTGGAGCGGCTACACCTTC. Translating gives CASSQDKFWSGYTF.

Here the CDR3 DNA reads TGTGCCAGCAGTTTGTCTTCTAGCACAGATACGCAGTATTTT. This encodes CASSLSSSTDTQYF. V usage is TRBV27 and J usage is TRBJ2-3; D is unresolved. V was cut by 3 bases and J by 0 bases, with 7 bases left in between. CDR1 is MNHEY, CDR2 SMNVEV, per germline (reference sequence). The CDR3 runs 14 residues.

V gene TRBV15 combines with J gene TRBJ1-2; a weak D match, TRBD1 (6 bases). Germline-derived CDR1 and CDR2 are LNHNV and YYDKDF (reference sequence). The CDR3 length is 14 residues. The ends were cut back, 0 bases at V and 2 bases at J, with 7 bases in the middle. The CDR3 reads CATSRDRGNYGYTF. The CDR3 coding sequence is TGTGCCACCAGCAGAGACAGGGGCAACTATGGCTACACCTTC. Full variable domain (rest looked up from reference TRBV15 and TRBJ1-2): DAMVIQNPRYQVTQFGKPVTLSCSQTLNHNVMYWYQQKSSQAPKLLFHYYDKDFNNEADTPDNFQSRRPNTSFCFLDIRSPGLGDTAMYLCATSRDRGNYGYTFGSGTRLTVV.

The gene calls are TRBV5-1 and TRBJ1-2, with 10 bases fitting TRBD1. CDR1 and CDR2 (germline): SGHRS, YFSETQ. CDR3 length equals 15 residues. The trim removed 0 bases at V and 8 bases at J, leaving 7 bases unmatched. CDR3 nucleotide sequence: TGCGCCAGCAGCTTGGGCGGGACAGGGGCGAGCGGCTACACCTTC. Translation: CASSLGGTGASGYTF.

The chain uses TRBV7-2 and TRBJ2-5, with D tentatively TRBD2 (5 bases). The CDR3 has 13 amino acids. V was clipped by 2 bases and J by 5 bases, with 9 bases between them. Germline CDR1 SGHTA, CDR2 FQGNSA. The CDR3 here is CASSLRESETQYF. CDR3 sequence (DNA): TGTGCCAGCAGCTTACGGGAATCGGAGACCCAGTACTTC.